This T cell receptor beta chain was sequenced for a study of T-cell memory formation after mild COVID-19. V was clipped by 4 bases and J by 6 bases, with 7 bases between them. This CDR3 is 12 amino acids long. Germline V CDR1 and CDR2: SGHDT, YYEEEE. Study outcomes and limitations: Confirmation was lacking for SARS-CoV-2 specificity of second-wave clones that peaked on day 37.

Employing constant-segment primers, 5'RACE generated TCR alpha and TCR beta cDNA libraries bearing sample barcodes and UMIs. TCRdb re-called the 5' RACE reads with MiXCR, one entry per CDR3 protein. The sample has roughly 580,000 distinct CDR3 sequences, under 20% seen once. Notes on this clonotype: Its cognate antigen is unknown.

Material for sequencing was PBMCs or a T cell subset sorted from them (not recorded which). This sequence originates from an adult woman who had mild COVID-19 (a few samples of this study predate the infection). Cell type and time point are not known. The chain links TRBV5-6 to TRBJ2-2; D remains ambiguous. In nucleotides, the CDR3 is TGTGCCAGCAGCCGGCTCCCCGGGGAGCTGTTTTTT. Translating it yields CASSRLPGELFF.